A single sample is the source of the 7 T cell receptor beta chains below, sequenced in a study of technical replicates of blood from a handful of donors. Clones were sequenced by immunoSEQ multiplex PCR, and TCRdb holds only the in-frame ones, with some missing. Altogether around 76,000 clones are present, 90% to 95% being singletons, with the ten largest covering 0.2% to 0.3%. The material sequenced was T cells isolated from PBMCs. The receptors stem from a human donor in good health.

V usage is TRBV7-8 and J usage is TRBJ1-3, with D perhaps TRBD1 (5 bases). V was clipped by 4 bases and J by 2 bases, with 18 bases between them. The CDR3 runs 17 residues. In germline, CDR1 is SGHVS, CDR2 FQNEAQ. The CDR3 loop reads CASSSTPVWGAGNTIYF. The CDR3, as DNA: TGTGCCAGCAGCTCTACGCCGGTATGGGGGGCTGGAAACACCATATATTTT.

V and J are TRBV5-1 and TRBJ2-1; maybe TRBD2 (7 bases). Germline CDR1 and CDR2: SGHRS and YFSETQ. V was shortened by 1 base and J by 4 bases, with 12 bases between the two germline ends. This CDR3 has 15 residues. CDR3 in amino acids: CASSLMGGAYNEQFF. The CDR3 region has the DNA TGCGCCAGCAGCTTGATGGGGGGGGCGTACAATGAGCAGTTCTTC.

The rearrangement uses TRBV12-5 and TRBJ1-1; TRBD1 might be the D (6 bases). Germline values: CDR1 LGHNT, CDR2 FRNRAP. V lost 3 bases to trimming and J lost 5 bases, with 25 bases between them. This CDR3 has 18 residues. The CDR3 is CASGLPEGQFLSVTEAFF. As DNA, the CDR3 is TGTGCTAGTGGTTTACCAGAAGGACAGTTCTTATCGGTGACTGAAGCTTTCTTT.

This sequence joins TRBV5-1 and TRBJ2-3; D possibly corresponds to TRBD1 (6 bases). Deletions cut 7 bases from V and 2 bases from J, with 20 bases between. The V gene's germline CDR1 is SGHRS and CDR2 YFSETQ. The CDR3 sequence is 16 residues long. CDR3 loop: CASRNRDTEFTDTQYF. CDR3 nucleotides: TGCGCCAGCCGAAACCGGGACACCGAATTCACAGATACGCAGTATTTT.

The V and J genes are TRBV5-1 and TRBJ1-1; 7 bases match TRBD1. V was clipped by 4 bases and J by 0 bases; unmatched bases: 6. Germline loops: CDR1 SGHRS, CDR2 YFSETQ. This CDR3 is 15 amino acids long. CDR3 sequence: CASSPRQGMNTEAFF. In nucleotides, the CDR3 is TGCGCCAGCAGCCCCCGACAGGGAATGAACACTGAAGCTTTCTTT.

The chain employs TRBV6-6 and TRBJ1-1; D uncertain. The CDR3 extends over 14 amino acids. Germline assignment: CDR1 MNHNY and CDR2 SVGAGI (reference sequence). V lost 5 bases and J 1 base, leaving 11 bases between the germline ends. The DNA for the CDR3 is TGTGCCAGCAGTGCATGGGGAGGGAACACTGAAGCTTTCTTT. This translates into CASSAWGGNTEAFF.

This chain links TRBV5-1 with TRBJ1-1, with a weak D call TRBD1 (5 bases). This CDR3 spans 14 amino acids. Germline CDR1 SGHRS, CDR2 YFSETQ. V was trimmed by 0 bases and J by 1 base, leaving 7 bases between them. CDR3 loop: CASSLDRQNTEAFF. Here the CDR3 DNA reads TGCGCCAGCAGCTTGGACAGGCAGAACACTGAAGCTTTCTTT.